Listed below are T cell receptor beta chains from one sample, sequenced in a study of blood T cells in healthy people across ages. A single record per CDR3 protein comes from TCRdb applying MiXCR to the 5' RACE reads. The repertoire consists of around 2 million distinct CDR3 sequences, with about two fifths occurring once and the leading ten covering roughly 23%. Sample: blood. The receptors were gathered from a human donor in good health. Both conserved end residues are part of each CDR3. Each record gives: CDR3 DNA, CDR3 protein, clone size, D gene, J gene, V gene. D genes are given only for firm matches. The size field is filled for only some rows; it gives once, few, many or a size class.

CDR3 DNA: TGTGCCAGCACGCAGAGCCCCATGAACACTGAAGCTTTCTTT
CDR3 protein: CASTQSPMNTEAFF
clone size: once
D gene: -
J gene: TRBJ1-1
V gene: TRBV2

CDR3 DNA: TGCGCCAGCAGCTTGGCGTCTCGGGAGGAGACCCAGTACTTC
CDR3 protein: CASSLASREETQYF
clone size: few
D gene: -
J gene: TRBJ2-5
V gene: TRBV5-1

CDR3 DNA: TGTGCCAGCAGCAGGATGCGTGGGGGGGACATCCAGTACTTC
CDR3 protein: CASSRMRGGDIQYF
clone size: -
D gene: -
J gene: TRBJ2-5
V gene: TRBV7-2

CDR3 DNA: TGTGCCAGCAGCCCTCGACTAGCGGGGGCACCCGCGCAGTTCTTC
CDR3 protein: CASSPRLAGAPAQFF
clone size: once
D gene: TRBD2
J gene: TRBJ2-1
V gene: TRBV7-2

CDR3 DNA: TGCAGTGCATCGACTAGCGGGCTATACAATGAGCAGTTCTTC
CDR3 protein: CSASTSGLYNEQFF
clone size: -
D gene: TRBD2
J gene: TRBJ2-1
V gene: TRBV20-1

CDR3 DNA: TGCGCCAGCAGCGACAGGGGTGGGACAGATACGAAGTATTTT
CDR3 protein: CASSDRGGTDTKYF
clone size: -
D gene: TRBD1
J gene: TRBJ2-3
V gene: TRBV5-1

CDR3 DNA: TGTGCCAGCAGTTGGGCGAATTCACCCCTCCACTTT
CDR3 protein: CASSWANSPLHF
clone size: -
D gene: -
J gene: TRBJ1-6
V gene: TRBV6-2/TRBV6-3

CDR3 DNA: TGCGCCAGCAGCTTTGTTTCAGGGGGCTCCTACAATGAGCAGTTCTTC
CDR3 protein: CASSFVSGGSYNEQFF
clone size: few
D gene: TRBD1
J gene: TRBJ2-1
V gene: TRBV5-1

CDR3 DNA: TGTGCCAGCAGGACACATATGAACACTGAAGCTTTCTTT
CDR3 protein: CASRTHMNTEAFF
clone size: -
D gene: -
J gene: TRBJ1-1
V gene: TRBV7-2

CDR3 DNA: TGCAGCGTTGAAAGGGACAGGGTGGACAATGAGCAGTACTTC
CDR3 protein: CSVERDRVDNEQYF
clone size: -
D gene: TRBD1
J gene: TRBJ2-4
V gene: TRBV29-1

CDR3 DNA: TGCGCCAGCAGCCAAGGATCCCAGGGTCGCGGCTATGGCTACACCTTC
CDR3 protein: CASSQGSQGRGYGYTF
clone size: few
D gene: -
J gene: TRBJ1-2
V gene: TRBV4-1

CDR3 DNA: TGTGCCAGCAGCCCGACAGGGGGGAACGACGAGCAGTACTTC
CDR3 protein: CASSPTGGNDEQYF
clone size: few
D gene: TRBD1
J gene: TRBJ2-7
V gene: TRBV7-3

CDR3 DNA: TGTGCCACCAGCAGACGACAGGCCCCGGGGTACGAGCAGTACTTC
CDR3 protein: CATSRRQAPGYEQYF
clone size: -
D gene: -
J gene: TRBJ2-7
V gene: TRBV15

CDR3 DNA: TGTGCCAGCAGTGAAGCGCTTCAGGGGATGGGCACTGAAGCTTTCTTT
CDR3 protein: CASSEALQGMGTEAFF
clone size: few
D gene: -
J gene: TRBJ1-1
V gene: TRBV2

CDR3 DNA: TGTGCCATACGAAATATGGGAAGCACTGAAGCTTTCTTT
CDR3 protein: CAIRNMGSTEAFF
clone size: few
D gene: -
J gene: TRBJ1-1
V gene: TRBV6-5

CDR3 DNA: TGCAGTACCCGGGACAGGGAAATTAGCTACGAGCAGTACTTC
CDR3 protein: CSTRDREISYEQYF
clone size: few
D gene: TRBD1
J gene: TRBJ2-7
V gene: TRBV20-1

CDR3 DNA: TGTGCCAGCAGCCGTCGTAGACAGGGTTTAGGGGGCTACGAGCAGTACTTC
CDR3 protein: CASSRRRQGLGGYEQYF
clone size: -
D gene: TRBD1
J gene: TRBJ2-7
V gene: TRBV13

CDR3 DNA: TGCGCCAGCAGCCAAGAGCTAACCGGGGAGCTGTTTTTT
CDR3 protein: CASSQELTGELFF
clone size: -
D gene: -
J gene: TRBJ2-2
V gene: TRBV4-1

CDR3 DNA: TGTGCCACCAGCAGAGAACAGGGACATTACAATGAGCAGTTCTTC
CDR3 protein: CATSREQGHYNEQFF
clone size: few
D gene: -
J gene: TRBJ2-1
V gene: TRBV15

CDR3 DNA: TGTGCCACCGATGTGGGGGGTGAGAACACTGAAGCTTTCTTT
CDR3 protein: CATDVGGENTEAFF
clone size: -
D gene: -
J gene: TRBJ1-1
V gene: TRBV5-6

CDR3 DNA: TGTGCCAGCAGCGGGGAAAAAGACGCGGGGACAGTAGCCCTCCACTTT
CDR3 protein: CASSGEKDAGTVALHF
clone size: -
D gene: TRBD1
J gene: TRBJ1-6
V gene: TRBV9

CDR3 DNA: TGCGCCAGCAGCTTGGTTTCAGGTTTTGAGCAGCCCCAGCATTTT
CDR3 protein: CASSLVSGFEQPQHF
clone size: -
D gene: -
J gene: TRBJ1-5
V gene: TRBV5-1

CDR3 DNA: TGTGCCAGCAGCCCGCGGATGCTAGCCAAGGCGAATGAGCAGTTCTTC
CDR3 protein: CASSPRMLAKANEQFF
clone size: few
D gene: -
J gene: TRBJ2-1
V gene: TRBV7-3

CDR3 DNA: TGTGCCAGCAGTTTTGACGTGCTGGGCAGAAGCTACGAGCAGTACTTC
CDR3 protein: CASSFDVLGRSYEQYF
clone size: few
D gene: -
J gene: TRBJ2-7
V gene: TRBV28

CDR3 DNA: TGTGCCAGCAGCTTAGAGGCAGGGAGCGACTATGGCTACACCTTC
CDR3 protein: CASSLEAGSDYGYTF
clone size: -
D gene: -
J gene: TRBJ1-2
V gene: TRBV7-2

CDR3 DNA: TGTGCCAGCAGTATCACAGTAAATGGTGAAGCTTTCTTT
CDR3 protein: CASSITVNGEAFF
clone size: -
D gene: -
J gene: TRBJ1-1
V gene: TRBV12-3/TRBV12-4

CDR3 DNA: TGTGCCAGCAGGGTATATGGCAATCAGCCCCAGCATTTT
CDR3 protein: CASRVYGNQPQHF
clone size: -
D gene: -
J gene: TRBJ1-5
V gene: TRBV2

CDR3 DNA: TGCAGTGCTAGATTCTCCAGCGGGAGGGACGCCAAAAACATTCAGTACTTC
CDR3 protein: CSARFSSGRDAKNIQYF
clone size: -
D gene: TRBD2
J gene: TRBJ2-4
V gene: TRBV20-1

CDR3 DNA: TGCGCCAGCAGCTTGAACATCCAAGAGACCCAGTACTTC
CDR3 protein: CASSLNIQETQYF
clone size: -
D gene: -
J gene: TRBJ2-5
V gene: TRBV5-1

CDR3 DNA: TGCAGTGCTACGGTGATGCGAGACACTGAAGCTTTCTTT
CDR3 protein: CSATVMRDTEAFF
clone size: -
D gene: -
J gene: TRBJ1-1
V gene: TRBV20-1

CDR3 DNA: TGTGCCACCAGCAGATCCCGGGACAGGGGCATGGAGACCCAGTACTTC
CDR3 protein: CATSRSRDRGMETQYF
clone size: -
D gene: TRBD1
J gene: TRBJ2-5
V gene: TRBV15

CDR3 DNA: TGTGCCAGCAGCTTACGCAATCAGCCCCAGCATTTT
CDR3 protein: CASSLRNQPQHF
clone size: many
D gene: -
J gene: TRBJ1-5
V gene: TRBV5-6

CDR3 DNA: -
CDR3 protein: CASSILGQGMNTEAFF
clone size: once
D gene: -
J gene: TRBJ1-1
V gene: TRBV28

CDR3 DNA: TGCAGCACTCTTGGGGGATCGGGTGGCTACACCTTC
CDR3 protein: CSTLGGSGGYTF
clone size: -
D gene: -
J gene: TRBJ1-2
V gene: TRBV29-1

CDR3 DNA: TGCAGTGCTAGAGATAGGCGGGAGAGCTCCTACAATGAGCAGTACTTC
CDR3 protein: CSARDRRESSYNEQYF
clone size: once
D gene: TRBD2
J gene: TRBJ2-7
V gene: TRBV20-1

CDR3 DNA: TGTGCCAGCAGGAACCTCGGGACGGTGGGTGGCTACACCTTC
CDR3 protein: CASRNLGTVGGYTF
clone size: -
D gene: -
J gene: TRBJ1-2
V gene: TRBV9

CDR3 DNA: TGTACCAGCAGGTTAGGACAGCCACATGGCTACACCTTC
CDR3 protein: CTSRLGQPHGYTF
clone size: -
D gene: -
J gene: TRBJ1-2
V gene: TRBV6-2/TRBV6-3

CDR3 DNA: TGTGCCAGCTCACCACCCTATCGAAATAGCGACACTGAAGCTTTCTTT
CDR3 protein: CASSPPYRNSDTEAFF
clone size: -
D gene: -
J gene: TRBJ1-1
V gene: TRBV18

CDR3 DNA: TGTGCCAGCAGCTTACAGGGGGGGGGTCGACATGAGCAGTTCTTC
CDR3 protein: CASSLQGGGRHEQFF
clone size: few
D gene: -
J gene: TRBJ2-1
V gene: TRBV5-4

CDR3 DNA: TGTGCCATCAGTGAGACTAGCGGAGATACGCAGTATTTT
CDR3 protein: CAISETSGDTQYF
clone size: few
D gene: TRBD2
J gene: TRBJ2-3
V gene: TRBV10-3

CDR3 DNA: TGTGCCAGCAGGCGAACCCAGGGAGGTGGCTACACCTTC
CDR3 protein: CASRRTQGGGYTF
clone size: -
D gene: -
J gene: TRBJ1-2
V gene: TRBV28

CDR3 DNA: TGTGCCAGCACCCGCCAGCTAGCGGGGGCTGAGCAGTTCTTC
CDR3 protein: CASTRQLAGAEQFF
clone size: -
D gene: TRBD2
J gene: TRBJ2-1
V gene: TRBV12-3/TRBV12-4

CDR3 DNA: TGTGCCAGCAGTGTAACAGGGTTCGGTCAGCCCCAGCATTTT
CDR3 protein: CASSVTGFGQPQHF
clone size: few
D gene: -
J gene: TRBJ1-5
V gene: TRBV6-2/TRBV6-3

CDR3 DNA: TGCGCCAGCAGCTCCCGACAGGGTACTAACCACGAGCAGTACTTC
CDR3 protein: CASSSRQGTNHEQYF
clone size: many
D gene: TRBD1
J gene: TRBJ2-7
V gene: TRBV5-1

CDR3 DNA: TGTGCCGGCAGATTACGAACGGCCGGGGATGGCTACACCTTC
CDR3 protein: CAGRLRTAGDGYTF
clone size: -
D gene: -
J gene: TRBJ1-2
V gene: TRBV6-5

CDR3 DNA: TGTGCCAGCAGCTTAGTCAATAGGGGCAATCAGCCCCAGCATTTT
CDR3 protein: CASSLVNRGNQPQHF
clone size: once
D gene: -
J gene: TRBJ1-5
V gene: TRBV7-8

CDR3 DNA: TGCGCCAGCAGCTATAGCCGAAATGGCTACACCTTC
CDR3 protein: CASSYSRNGYTF
clone size: -
D gene: -
J gene: TRBJ1-2
V gene: TRBV5-1

CDR3 DNA: TGTACCAGCAGTCCTACTGGGGTGGAGCAGTACTTC
CDR3 protein: CTSSPTGVEQYF
clone size: -
D gene: -
J gene: TRBJ2-7
V gene: TRBV2

CDR3 DNA: TGTGCCAGCAGCTTAGGCGGCTGGGGGAGCACTGAAGCTTTCTTT
CDR3 protein: CASSLGGWGSTEAFF
clone size: -
D gene: -
J gene: TRBJ1-1
V gene: TRBV11-2